Sequencing of this T cell receptor beta chain was carried out in a study of blood T cell repertoires in COVID-19. Study-wide background: Researchers got acute and convalescent COVID-19 samples from the United States, Italy and Spain.

Those enrolled, adults aged 18 to 89 years, came from around 25 US areas. Categorization into cohorts depended on clinical history that participants reported. Cohort 3 recovered donors had two negative PCRs, clearance, or symptom resolution. This CDR3 spans 15 amino acids. CDR1 and CDR2 from the germline V gene are SGHKS and YYEKEE (reference sequence). J gave up 0 bases and V 3 bases, and 0 bases lay outside the gene matches. Assay: immunoSEQ multiplex PCR; the TCRdb copy retains only in-frame clones and omits some. The table includes hundreds of thousands of clones, 70% to 90% detected once. This sequence originates from a man aged 18 to 29 who had recovered from COVID-19. The chain links TRBV5-5 to TRBJ2-7; TRBD2 aligns across 13 bases. The sequencing sample was made of PBMCs or T cells enriched from blood (not recorded which). The CDR3 is CASSWTSGGSYEQYF. DNA for the CDR3: TGTGCCAGCAGCTGGACTAGCGGGGGCTCCTACGAGCAGTACTTC.